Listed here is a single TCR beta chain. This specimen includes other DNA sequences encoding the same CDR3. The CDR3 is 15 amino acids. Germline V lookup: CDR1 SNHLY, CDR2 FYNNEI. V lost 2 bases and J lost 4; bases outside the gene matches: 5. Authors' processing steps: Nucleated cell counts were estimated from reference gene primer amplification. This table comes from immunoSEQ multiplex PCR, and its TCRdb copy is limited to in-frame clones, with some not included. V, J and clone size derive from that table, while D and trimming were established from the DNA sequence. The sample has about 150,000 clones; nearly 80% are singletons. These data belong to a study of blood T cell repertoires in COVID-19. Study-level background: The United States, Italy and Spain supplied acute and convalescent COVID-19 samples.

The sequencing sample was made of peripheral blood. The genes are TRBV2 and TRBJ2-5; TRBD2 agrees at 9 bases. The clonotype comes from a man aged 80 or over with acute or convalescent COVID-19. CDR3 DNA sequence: TGTGCCAGCAGTGAACCAGCGGGGGGTAGAGAGACCCAGTACTTC. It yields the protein CASSEPAGGRETQYF.